This TCR beta chain stems from a study of T-cell memory formation after mild COVID-19. Study-level points and caveats: Cross-reactive memory appears to have joined, as suggested by some responding clones showing up in pre-infection memory. Among clones contracting day 15 to 85, CD4/CD8 was balanced, whereas later expanders leaned CD4+.

The V end was cut by 1 base, the J end by 2 bases, with 11 bases between. This CDR3 has 15 residues. Germline loops: CDR1 MNHEY, CDR2 SMNVEV (reference sequence). Researchers used 5'RACE with constant-segment primers to make TCR alpha and TCR beta cDNA libraries that carry sample barcodes and UMIs. TCRdb redid the calling of the 5' RACE reads with MiXCR, one entry per CDR3 protein. Of a few hundred thousand distinct CDR3 sequences listed, under 25% were seen once; the top ten hold roughly an eighth. A few counts support this clonotype. Its antigen is undetermined. Sequencing was done on a sample of PBMCs or a T cell subset sorted from them (not recorded which). The chain carries TRBV27 and TRBJ1-1; D gene unclear. The source is an adult woman who had mild COVID-19 (a few samples of this study predate the infection). Cell type and time point are not known. The CDR3: CASSLFGSSNTEAFF. The CDR3 DNA reads TGTGCCAGCAGTTTATTCGGGTCCTCCAACACTGAAGCTTTCTTT.